Listed here are 12 T cell receptor beta chains from one sample, sequenced in a study of technical replicates of blood from a handful of donors. Using immunoSEQ multiplex PCR, the repertoire was profiled, and TCRdb retains in-frame clones only, with some absent. The data hold tens of thousands of clones, with approximately 94% observed a single time. The sequenced sample consisted of T cells isolated from PBMCs. The source is a human donor in good health.

This chain connects TRBV7-3 to TRBJ2-1, with TRBD2 matching over 7 bases. Germline V gene sequence: CDR1 SGHTA, CDR2 FQGTGA. Germline trimming cut 3 bases from V and 8 bases from J; bases unmatched to any gene: 7. This CDR3 has 14 residues. The CDR3 nucleotides are TGTGCCAGCAGCTTGGGGCGGGAGCGTGATGAGCAGTTCTTC. Protein product: CASSLGRERDEQFF.

This chain connects TRBV7-9 to TRBJ1-2, with TRBD1 matching over 8 bases. The CDR3 consists of 13 residues. The J segment lost 3 bases and the V segment lost 3 bases, leaving 0 bases of the junction unmatched. Per germline, CDR1 SEHNR and CDR2 FQNEAQ (reference sequence). For the CDR3, the DNA is TGTGCCAGCAGCTTGGACAGGGACTATGGCTACACCTTC. It codes for CASSLDRDYGYTF.

V usage is TRBV14 and J usage is TRBJ2-7, with 10 bases identical to TRBD2. Germline values: CDR1 SGHDN, CDR2 FVKESK. The CDR3 length is 14 residues. V gave up 0 bases and J gave up 8 bases; unmatched junction bases: 4. This chain's CDR3 is CASSQDLLAGKQYF. The CDR3 DNA sequence: TGTGCCAGCAGCCAAGATTTACTAGCGGGAAAGCAGTACTTC.

The rearrangement joins TRBV7-3 to TRBJ1-1; D is possibly TRBD1 (6 bases). The ends were cut back, 5 bases at V and 2 bases at J, with 9 bases in the middle. The CDR3 covers 13 residues. CDR1 and CDR2 from the germline V gene are SGHTA and FQGTGA. The CDR3: CASSLDSNTEAFF. CDR3 DNA sequence: TGTGCCAGCAGCCTGGACAGCAACACTGAAGCTTTCTTT.

V gene TRBV27 combines with J gene TRBJ2-7; no definite D call. The V gene's germline CDR1 is MNHEY and CDR2 SMNVEV (reference sequence). The length of the CDR3 is 15 residues. Deletions cut 3 bases from V and 3 bases from J, with 15 bases between. CDR3 loop: CASSFRGSALYEQYF. The CDR3 nucleotides are TGTGCCAGCAGTTTCCGTGGCAGTGCCCTCTACGAGCAGTACTTC.

The rearrangement joins TRBV6-1 to TRBJ2-3; 10 nucleotides line up with TRBD1. In germline, CDR1 is MNHNS, CDR2 SASEGT. This CDR3 contains 16 residues. The trim removed 2 bases at V and 3 bases at J, leaving 5 bases unmatched. CDR3 region: CASSESWGQGTDTQYF. DNA of the CDR3: TGTGCCAGCAGTGAAAGTTGGGGACAGGGGACAGATACGCAGTATTTT.

The V and J genes are TRBV7-2 and TRBJ1-5; D perhaps matches TRBD1 (6 bases). Germline V lookup: CDR1 SGHTA, CDR2 FQGNSA. V was clipped by 3 bases and J by 4 bases, with 16 bases between them. The CDR3 is 16 amino acids. The CDR3 sequence: CASSFGPGEGNQPQHF. DNA for the CDR3: TGTGCCAGCAGCTTCGGCCCAGGGGAGGGTAATCAGCCCCAGCATTTT.

The rearrangement uses TRBV2 and TRBJ2-3, with TRBD2 identical over 7 bases. This CDR3 has 14 residues. Germline V gives CDR1 SNHLY, CDR2 FYNNEI. Trimming took 5 bases from V and 0 from J; bases not matched to a gene: 2. CDR3 protein: CASSYGGSTDTQYF. The CDR3 DNA follows: TGTGCCAGCAGTTACGGGGGGAGCACAGATACGCAGTATTTT.

The chain is built from TRBV30 and TRBJ1-2; D not certain. This CDR3 region has 14 residues. CDR1 is GTSNPN, CDR2 SVGIG, per germline (reference sequence). V lost 0 bases and J lost 3, with 11 bases in between. The CDR3 nucleotides are TGTGCCTGGAGTGTATCCGGGGTCTACTATGGCTACACCTTC. This gives the protein CAWSVSGVYYGYTF.

The chain recombines TRBV4-2 with TRBJ2-5, with TRBD1 identical over 7 bases. Per the germline V gene, CDR1 is LGHNA and CDR2 is YNFKEQ. Trimming took 2 bases from V and 5 from J; bases not matched to a gene: 5. The CDR3 has 14 amino acids. The CDR3 DNA reads TGTGCCAGCAGCCAAAAGACAGGGTACGAGACCCAGTACTTC. Translated: CASSQKTGYETQYF.

This chain connects TRBV10-1 to TRBJ2-1, with 7 bases identical to TRBD1. Germline V gene sequence: CDR1 WNHNN, CDR2 SYGVQD (reference sequence). The CDR3 runs to 15 residues. J lost 5 bases, V lost 7 bases, and 11 bases had no gene match. The chain's CDR3 is CASKVGDSVDNEQFF. CDR3 in DNA: TGCGCCAGCAAAGTAGGGGACAGTGTGGACAATGAGCAGTTCTTC.

This chain uses TRBV10-1 with TRBJ2-1; 7 bases align to TRBD2. CDR3 length equals 18 residues. CDR1 is WNHNN and CDR2 is SYGVQD in the germline V gene (reference sequence). The V and J ends lost 5 bases and 4 bases, in that order; junction bases with no gene match: 17. The CDR3 DNA sequence: TGCGCCAGCAGTCTAGCCGGGACTAAAATTTCCCCTTACAATGAGCAGTTCTTC. It is translated as CASSLAGTKISPYNEQFF.